Measured by frequency, the clone carrying this T cell receptor (beta chain) is medium-sized. This sample was included in a study of human CD8 memory T cell subsets. Germline CDR1 reads SGHDN; CDR2 reads FVKESK. CDR3 size: 16 residues. Generation of TCR beta libraries used UMI-labeled 5' RACE. After re-calling the 5' RACE reads, TCRdb lists one entry per CDR3 protein, DNA absent. The sample has some 11,000 distinct CDR3 sequences; the top ten hold approximately 15%. Duplicate approximately 160,000-cell vials of sorted CD8+ T cells per subset supplied the RNA. The TCR originated in a human donor in good health. Input material: CD8+ stem-like memory T cells (TSCM and TCM) sorted from PBMCs. The subset was: stem-like memory CD8 T cells (TSTEM), CCR7+ PD-1- TIGIT-. The chain carries TRBV14 and TRBJ2-5; no DNA is available, so the TRBD1 call from TCRdb remains unchecked. This chain's CDR3 is CASSQGDAQYQETQYF. The whole variable domain, filled in from reference TRBV14 and TRBJ2-5, reads EAGVTQFPSHSVIEKGQTVTLRCDPISGHDNLYWYRRVMGKEIKFLLHFVKESKQDESGMPNNRFLAERTGGTYSTLKVQPAELEDSGVYFCASSQGDAQYQETQYFGPGTRLLVL.